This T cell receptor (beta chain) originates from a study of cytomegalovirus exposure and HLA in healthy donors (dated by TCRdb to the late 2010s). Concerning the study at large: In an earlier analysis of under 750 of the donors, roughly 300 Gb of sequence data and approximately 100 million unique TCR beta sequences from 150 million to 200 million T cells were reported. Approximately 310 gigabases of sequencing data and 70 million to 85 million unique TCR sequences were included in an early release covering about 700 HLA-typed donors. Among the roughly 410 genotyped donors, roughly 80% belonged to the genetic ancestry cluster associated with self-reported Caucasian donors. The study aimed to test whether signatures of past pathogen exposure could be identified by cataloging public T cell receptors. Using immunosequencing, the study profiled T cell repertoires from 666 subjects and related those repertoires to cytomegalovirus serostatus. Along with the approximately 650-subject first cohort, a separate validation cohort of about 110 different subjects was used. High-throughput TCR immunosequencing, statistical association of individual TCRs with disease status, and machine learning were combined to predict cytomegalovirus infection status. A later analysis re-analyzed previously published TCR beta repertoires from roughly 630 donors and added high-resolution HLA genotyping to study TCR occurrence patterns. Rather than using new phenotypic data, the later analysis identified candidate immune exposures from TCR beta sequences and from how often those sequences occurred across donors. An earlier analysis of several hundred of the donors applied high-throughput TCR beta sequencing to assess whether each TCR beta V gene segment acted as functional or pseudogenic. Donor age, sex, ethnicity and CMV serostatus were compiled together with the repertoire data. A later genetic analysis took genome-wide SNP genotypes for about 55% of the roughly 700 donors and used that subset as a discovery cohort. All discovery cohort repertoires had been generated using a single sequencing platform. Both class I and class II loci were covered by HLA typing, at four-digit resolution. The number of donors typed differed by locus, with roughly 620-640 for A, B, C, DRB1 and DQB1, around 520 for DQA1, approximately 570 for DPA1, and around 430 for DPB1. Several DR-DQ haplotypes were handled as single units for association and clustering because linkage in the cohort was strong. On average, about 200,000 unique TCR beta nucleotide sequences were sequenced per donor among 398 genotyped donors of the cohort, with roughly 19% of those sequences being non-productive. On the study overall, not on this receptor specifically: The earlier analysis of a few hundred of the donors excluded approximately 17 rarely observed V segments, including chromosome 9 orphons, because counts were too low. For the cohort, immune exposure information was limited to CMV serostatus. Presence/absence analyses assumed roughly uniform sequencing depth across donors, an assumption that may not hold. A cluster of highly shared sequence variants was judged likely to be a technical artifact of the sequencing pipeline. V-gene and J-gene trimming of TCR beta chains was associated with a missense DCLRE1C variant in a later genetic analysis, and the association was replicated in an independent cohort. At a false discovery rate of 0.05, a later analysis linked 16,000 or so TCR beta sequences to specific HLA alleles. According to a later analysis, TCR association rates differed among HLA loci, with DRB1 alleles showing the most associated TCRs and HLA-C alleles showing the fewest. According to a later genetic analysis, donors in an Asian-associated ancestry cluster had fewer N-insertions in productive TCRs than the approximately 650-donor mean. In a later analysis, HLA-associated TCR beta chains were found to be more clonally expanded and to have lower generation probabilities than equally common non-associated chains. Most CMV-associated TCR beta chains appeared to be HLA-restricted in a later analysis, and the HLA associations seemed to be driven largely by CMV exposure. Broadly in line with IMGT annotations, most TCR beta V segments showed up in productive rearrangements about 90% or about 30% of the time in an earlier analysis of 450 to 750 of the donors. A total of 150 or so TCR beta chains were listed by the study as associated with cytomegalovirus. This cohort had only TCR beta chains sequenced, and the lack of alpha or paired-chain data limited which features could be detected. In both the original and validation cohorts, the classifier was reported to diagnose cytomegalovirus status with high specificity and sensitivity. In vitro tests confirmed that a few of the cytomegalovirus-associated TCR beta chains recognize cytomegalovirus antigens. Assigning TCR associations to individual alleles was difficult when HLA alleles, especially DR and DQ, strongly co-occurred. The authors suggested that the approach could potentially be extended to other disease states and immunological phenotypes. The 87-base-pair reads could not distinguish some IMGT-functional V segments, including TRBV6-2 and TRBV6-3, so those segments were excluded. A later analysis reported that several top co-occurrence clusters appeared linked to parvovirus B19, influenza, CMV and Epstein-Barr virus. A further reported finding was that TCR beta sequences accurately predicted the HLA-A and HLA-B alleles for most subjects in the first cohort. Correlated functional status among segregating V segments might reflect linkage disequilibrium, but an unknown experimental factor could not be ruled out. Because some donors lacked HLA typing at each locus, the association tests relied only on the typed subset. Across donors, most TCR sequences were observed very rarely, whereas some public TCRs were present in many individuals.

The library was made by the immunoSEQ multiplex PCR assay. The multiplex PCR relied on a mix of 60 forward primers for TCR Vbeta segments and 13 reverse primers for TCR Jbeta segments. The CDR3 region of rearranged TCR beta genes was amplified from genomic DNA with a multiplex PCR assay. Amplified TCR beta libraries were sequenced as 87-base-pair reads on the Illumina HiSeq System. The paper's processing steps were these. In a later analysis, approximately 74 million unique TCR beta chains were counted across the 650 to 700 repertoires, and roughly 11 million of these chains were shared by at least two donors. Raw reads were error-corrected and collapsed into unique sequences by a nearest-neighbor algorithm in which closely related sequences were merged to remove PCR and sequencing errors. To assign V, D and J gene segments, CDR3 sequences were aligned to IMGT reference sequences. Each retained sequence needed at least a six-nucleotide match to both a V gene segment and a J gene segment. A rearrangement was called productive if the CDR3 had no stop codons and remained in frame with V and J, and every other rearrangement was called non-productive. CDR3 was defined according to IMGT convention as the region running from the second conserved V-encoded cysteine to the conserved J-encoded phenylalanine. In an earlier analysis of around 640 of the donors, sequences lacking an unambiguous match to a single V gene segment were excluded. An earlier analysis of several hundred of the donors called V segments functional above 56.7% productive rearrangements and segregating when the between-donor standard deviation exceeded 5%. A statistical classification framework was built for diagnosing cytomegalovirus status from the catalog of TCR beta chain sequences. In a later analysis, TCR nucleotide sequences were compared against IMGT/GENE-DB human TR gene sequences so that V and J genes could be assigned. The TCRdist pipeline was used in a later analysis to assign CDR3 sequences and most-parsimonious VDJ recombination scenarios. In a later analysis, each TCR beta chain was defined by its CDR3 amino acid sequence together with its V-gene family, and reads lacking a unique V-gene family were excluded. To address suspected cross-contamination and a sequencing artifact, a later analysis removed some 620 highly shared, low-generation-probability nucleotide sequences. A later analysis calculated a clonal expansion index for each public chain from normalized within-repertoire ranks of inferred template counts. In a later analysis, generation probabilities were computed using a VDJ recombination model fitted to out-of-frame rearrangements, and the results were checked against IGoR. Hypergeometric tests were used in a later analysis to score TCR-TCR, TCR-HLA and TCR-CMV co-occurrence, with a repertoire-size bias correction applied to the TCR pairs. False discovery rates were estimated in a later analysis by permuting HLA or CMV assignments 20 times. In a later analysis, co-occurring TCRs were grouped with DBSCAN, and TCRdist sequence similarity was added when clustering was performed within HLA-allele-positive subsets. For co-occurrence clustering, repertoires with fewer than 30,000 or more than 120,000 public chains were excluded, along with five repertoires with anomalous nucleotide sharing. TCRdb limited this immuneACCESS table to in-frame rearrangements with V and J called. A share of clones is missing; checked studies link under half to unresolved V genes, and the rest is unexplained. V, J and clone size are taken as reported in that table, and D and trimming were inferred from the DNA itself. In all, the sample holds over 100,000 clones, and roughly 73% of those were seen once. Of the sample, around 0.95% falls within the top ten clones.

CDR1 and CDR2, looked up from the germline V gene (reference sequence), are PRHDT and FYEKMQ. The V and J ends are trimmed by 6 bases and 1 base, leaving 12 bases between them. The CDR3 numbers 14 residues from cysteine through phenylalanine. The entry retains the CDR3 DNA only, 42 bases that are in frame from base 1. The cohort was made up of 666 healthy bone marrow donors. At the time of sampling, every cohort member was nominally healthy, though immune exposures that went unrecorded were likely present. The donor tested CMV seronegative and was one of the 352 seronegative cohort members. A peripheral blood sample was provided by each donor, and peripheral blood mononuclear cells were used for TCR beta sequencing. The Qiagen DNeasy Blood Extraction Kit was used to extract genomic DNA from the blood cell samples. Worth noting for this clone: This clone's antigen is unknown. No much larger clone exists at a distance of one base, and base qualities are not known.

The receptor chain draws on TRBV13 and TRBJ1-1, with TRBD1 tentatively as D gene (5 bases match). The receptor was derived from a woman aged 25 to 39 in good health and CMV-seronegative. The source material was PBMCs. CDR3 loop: CASSSHGGNTEAFF. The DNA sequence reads TGTGCCAGCAGTTCTCACGGGGGGAACACTGAAGCTTTCTTT.